This T cell receptor beta chain was recovered during a study of beta chain features in type 1 diabetes. Study details: Age, gender, cell numbers and subset yield matched between patients and controls. Regarding the study as a whole: There was no resolution here of whether HLA type influences TCRB rearrangement.

It was via CD45RO/CCR7/CD25/CD127/CD95/CD27 that CD4+ naive, central memory, regulatory and stem cell-like memory cells were sorted. What was sequenced were expressed TCRB transcripts, since all of the isolated RNA had been reverse transcribed. Clones were read by immunoSEQ multiplex PCR, and TCRdb kept only the in-frame ones, dropping some. Among roughly 500,000 clones listed, roughly 30% were seen once. This clone was seen only a few times. No antigen is known for it. The V and J ends lost 6 bases and 4 bases, in that order; junction bases with no gene match: 4. This CDR3 is built from 15 residues. Germline V lookup: CDR1 SGHRS, CDR2 YFSETQ.

Sequencing used naive CD4+ T cells from blood. The receptor's source is a young man in good health. The rearrangement links TRBV5-1 to TRBJ2-2, with 12 positions matching TRBD2. CDR3 sequence: CASKGLAGLTGELFF. For the CDR3, the DNA is TGCGCCAGCAAAGGACTAGCGGGACTCACCGGGGAGCTGTTTTTT.